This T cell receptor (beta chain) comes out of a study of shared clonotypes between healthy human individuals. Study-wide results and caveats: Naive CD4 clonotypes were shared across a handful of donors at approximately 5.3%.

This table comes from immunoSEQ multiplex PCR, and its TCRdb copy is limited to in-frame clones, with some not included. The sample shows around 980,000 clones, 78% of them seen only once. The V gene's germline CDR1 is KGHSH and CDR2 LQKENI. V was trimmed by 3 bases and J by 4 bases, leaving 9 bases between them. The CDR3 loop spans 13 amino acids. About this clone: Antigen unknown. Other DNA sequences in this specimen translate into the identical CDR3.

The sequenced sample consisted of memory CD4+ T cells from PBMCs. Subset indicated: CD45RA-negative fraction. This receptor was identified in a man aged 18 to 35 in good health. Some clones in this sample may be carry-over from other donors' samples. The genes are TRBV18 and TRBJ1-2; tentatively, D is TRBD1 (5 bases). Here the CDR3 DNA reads TGTGCCAGCTCACCCGGGACGAGCTATGGCTACACCTTC. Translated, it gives CASSPGTSYGYTF.